These 28 T cell receptor beta chains came from one sample sequenced in a study. TCRdb ran MiXCR on the 5' RACE reads and lists one entry per CDR3 protein. The data contain around 6,200 distinct CDR3 sequences, 50% to 60% of them singletons. Sequencing was done on a sample of naive CD4+ T cells sorted from blood. Subset denoted: naive CD4+ T cells, CD4+CD45RA+CD25-. The receptors were gathered from a female donor with breast cancer.

This sequence joins TRBV12-3 or TRBV12-4 and TRBJ1-6; the D gene is possibly TRBD1 (5 bases). The CDR3 is 13 residues long. Trimming stripped 7 bases from V and 7 bases from J, with 11 bases between. CDR3: CASTLTVNSPLHF. CDR3 nucleotides: TGTGCCAGCACCCTGACAGTGAATTCACCCCTCCACTTT.

Concerning this clonotype: A much larger clone differs by one base, so this may be a read error. The chain joins TRBV6-2 or TRBV6-3 to TRBJ2-3; the match to TRBD2 covers 8 bases. Germline V gene data show CDR1 as MNHEY and CDR2 as SVGEGT. The CDR3 extends over 20 amino acids. Here the CDR3 reads CASSYSIRRFLSGVTGTQYF. CDR3 bases: TGTGCCAGCAGTTACTCGATTCGGCGGTTCCTTAGCGGGGTCACAGGTACGCAGTATTTT.

The table lists this clonotype with a few counts. V is TRBV30 and J is TRBJ1-5; unclear D gene. Germline lookup yields CDR1 GTSNPN and CDR2 SVGIG (reference sequence). The CDR3 covers 13 residues. V was clipped by 3 bases and J by 6 bases, with 12 bases between them. The CDR3 DNA sequence: TGTGCCTGGAGCAATGGGGTGGCTCAGCCCCAGCATTTT. Translation gives CAWSNGVAQPQHF.

The rearrangement uses TRBV7-3 and TRBJ2-2; D is uncertain. This CDR3 is built from 13 residues. Trimming stripped 4 bases from V and 5 bases from J, with 8 bases between. Germline V lookup: CDR1 SGHTA, CDR2 FQGTGA. The CDR3 region is CASSSKGTGELFF. DNA for the CDR3: TGTGCCAGCAGCTCCAAAGGGACCGGGGAGCTGTTTTTT.

This clonotype was detected a few times. The gene calls are TRBV12-3 or TRBV12-4 and TRBJ1-1; TRBD1 might be the D (6 bases). V was cut by 4 bases and J by 7 bases, with 19 bases left in between. The CDR3 totals 15 residues. The CDR3 coding sequence is TGTGCCAGCAGTTACCGGACGGACAGTCGGAATGAAGCTTTCTTT. Its protein is CASSYRTDSRNEAFF.

This clonotype showed up just a few times. The V and J genes are TRBV20-1 and TRBJ1-5, with D perhaps matching TRBD1 (5 bases). V lost 0 bases to trimming and J lost 4 bases, with 10 bases between them. The CDR3 length is 14 residues. Germline values: CDR1 DFQATT, CDR2 SNEGSKA (reference sequence). The chain's CDR3 is CSARDRRGNQPQHF. The CDR3 coding sequence is TGCAGTGCTAGAGATCGGAGGGGTAATCAGCCCCAGCATTTT.

This clonotype was found once. One end of the junction does not line up with germline, which may come from a read error. V and J are TRBV28 and TRBJ2-5; 7 bases match TRBD2. Per the germline V gene, CDR1 is MDHEN and CDR2 is SYDVKM. The CDR3 runs 14 residues. The chain's CDR3 is CASRPAGMQEAQYF. The CDR3 DNA follows: TGTGCCAGCAGACCAGCGGGAATGCAAGAGGCCCAGTACTTC.

V usage is TRBV6-4 and J usage is TRBJ2-3; TRBD1 matches 8 bases. CDR1 and CDR2 (germline): MRHNA, SNTAGT. The ends lost 2 bases at V and 8 bases at J; junction bases unmatched: 6. The CDR3 extends over 14 amino acids. In DNA, the CDR3 is TGTGCCAGCAGTGACGAGACAGGGGTCGGTACGCAGTATTTT. This gives the protein CASSDETGVGTQYF.

CDR3 sequence (DNA): TGCAGTGCTAGAGACCCCGTTAGGGGGGGGGGCATTCAGTACTTC. Protein: CSARDPVRGGGIQYF. The V call is TRBV20-1, the J call TRBJ2-4; maybe TRBD2 (7 bases). V shed 0 bases and J shed 9 bases, with 18 bases lying between them. Germline CDR1 is DFQATT and CDR2 is SNEGSKA (reference sequence). The CDR3 is 15 residues long.

A few counts support this clonotype. The V gene is TRBV12-2, the J gene TRBJ2-7; TRBD1, the D gene given by the table, was not confirmed from the DNA. TRBV12-2 is designated a pseudogene. The CDR3 has 16 amino acids. The CDR3 loop reads CASRLEGDRGRLEQYV. CDR3 in DNA: TGTGCAAGTCGCTTAGAAGGGGACAGGGGGCGTCTCGAGCAGTACGTC.

The chain links TRBV18 to TRBJ2-5; D gene uncertain. CDR1 and CDR2 from the germline V gene are KGHSH and LQKENI. The CDR3 length is 18 residues. Trimming cost V 0 bases and J 2 bases, with 19 bases left between them. The CDR3 loop is CASSPPLLGRQIQETQYF. In nucleotides, the CDR3 is TGTGCCAGCTCACCACCTCTCCTGGGCAGGCAAATTCAAGAGACCCAGTACTTC.

The genes are TRBV29-1 and TRBJ2-1, with 12 nucleotides matching TRBD1. This CDR3 is 16 amino acids long. J gave up 8 bases and V 6 bases, and 14 bases lay outside the gene matches. The germline V gene encodes CDR1 SQVTM and CDR2 ANQGSEA. The CDR3 sequence: CSVWLRDRGPSDEQFF. The CDR3 DNA sequence: TGCAGCGTCTGGCTCCGGGACAGGGGGCCCTCCGATGAGCAGTTCTTC.

The rearrangement joins TRBV4-3 to TRBJ2-3; 8 bases are a match to TRBD2. The V gene end was trimmed by 2 bases and the J gene end by 4 bases; junction bases not matched to a gene: 5. This CDR3 contains 15 residues. Germline V gene sequence: CDR1 LGHNA, CDR2 YSLEER. In DNA, the CDR3 is TGCGCCAGCAGCCAACTTAGCGGGACGGCAGATACGCAGTATTTT. Protein: CASSQLSGTADTQYF.

The chain couples TRBV4-2 to TRBJ2-2; TRBD1 or TRBD2 may be the D gene (5 bases each). Trimming left V 0 bases short and J 0 bases short, with 17 bases between. Looked up from germline, CDR1 is LGHNA and CDR2 is YNFKEQ. This CDR3 spans 19 amino acids. Here the CDR3 reads CASSQDGWGTAANTGELFF. The CDR3 DNA reads TGTGCCAGCAGCCAAGATGGGTGGGGGACGGCGGCGAACACCGGGGAGCTGTTTTTT.

The chain carries TRBV12-3 or TRBV12-4 and TRBJ1-2; D call uncertain. CDR3 length equals 15 residues. Trimming removed 5 bases from V and 6 bases from J, with 19 bases in between. For the CDR3, the DNA is TGTGCCAGCAGTATCCAGCGACGTGGTTGGGATGGCTACACCTTC. Protein product: CASSIQRRGWDGYTF.

The chain is built from TRBV6-1 and TRBJ2-5; D possibly corresponds to TRBD1 (6 bases). Germline CDR1 reads MNHNS; CDR2 reads SASEGT. Trimming took off 4 bases at V and 2 bases at J, with 14 bases between the two ends. The CDR3 is 15 residues long. The CDR3 region is CASSVGHRRQETQYF. CDR3 nucleotide sequence: TGTGCCAGCAGTGTGGGACACCGACGTCAAGAGACCCAGTACTTC.

This chain joins TRBV24-1 and TRBJ2-1; TRBD2 matches at 11 bases. Germline V gives CDR1 KGHDR, CDR2 SFDVKD. V trimming: 3 bases; J trimming: 5 bases; junction bases outside the gene matches: 8. The CDR3 totals 17 residues. The CDR3 sequence: CATSDSRTSGSHNEQFF. The CDR3 DNA follows: TGTGCCACCAGTGATAGTAGGACTAGCGGGTCACACAATGAGCAGTTCTTC.

The genes are TRBV5-4 and TRBJ1-2; 11 nucleotides line up with TRBD1. The V gene end was trimmed by 4 bases and the J gene end by 4 bases; junction bases not matched to a gene: 6. Germline lookup yields CDR1 SGHNT and CDR2 YYREEE (reference sequence). The CDR3 totals 15 residues. CDR3 loop: CASSLPGTGGYGYTF. In nucleotides, the CDR3 is TGTGCCAGCAGCCTACCCGGGACAGGGGGCTATGGCTACACCTTC.

The CDR3 sequence is CASSEGPASYEQYF. The CDR3, as DNA: TGCGCCAGCAGCGAGGGCCCAGCCTCCTACGAGCAGTACTTC. V usage is TRBV5-1 and J usage is TRBJ2-7, with D possibly TRBD2 on 5 matching bases. The V end lost 4 bases, the J end lost 0 bases, and 11 bases lay between the germline ends. Looked up from germline, CDR1 is SGHRS and CDR2 is YFSETQ. This CDR3 is built from 14 residues.

This clonotype was picked up one time. This likely comes from a read error, as the CDR3 has no conserved phenylalanine or tryptophan at its end. The V call is TRBV6-7, the J call TRBJ2-7; TRBD2 agrees at 7 bases. TRBV6-7 is an open reading frame whose function is uncertain. The CDR3 loop spans 14 amino acids. Unmatched junction bases numbered 6, after V lost 5 bases and J lost 2 bases. The CDR3 DNA reads as TGTGCCAGCAGTCACGCTAGCGGACCCTACGAGCAGTACGCC. It yields the protein CASSHASGPYEQYA.

V gene TRBV7-2 combines with J gene TRBJ2-5; no clear D. The CDR3 extends over 13 amino acids. The germline CDR1 and CDR2 sequences are SGHTA and FQGNSA. The ends were cut back, 3 bases at V and 5 bases at J, with 10 bases in the middle. The CDR3 loop reads CASSFNSGETQYF. The CDR3 nucleotides read TGTGCCAGCAGCTTCAACTCTGGGGAGACCCAGTACTTC.

In its sample, this clonotype was seen a few times. The rearrangement uses TRBV4-3 and TRBJ1-4; TRBD1 matches at 7 bases. The CDR3 is made up of 16 amino acids. Germline values: CDR1 LGHNA, CDR2 YSLEER. Trimming removed 1 base from V and 5 bases from J; junction bases left unmatched: 7. The CDR3 sequence is CASSQATGTDNEKLFF. Written as DNA, the CDR3 is TGCGCCAGCAGCCAAGCGACCGGGACAGACAATGAAAAACTGTTTTTT.

This clonotype was seen a few times. This chain links TRBV29-1 with TRBJ1-2; tentative D call: TRBD1 (6 bases). The germline CDR1 and CDR2 sequences are SQVTM and ANQGSEA. There are 19 residues in the CDR3. The V end was cut by 4 bases, the J end by 5 bases, with 32 bases between. This CDR3 reads CSVASPGAQQGGFGYGYTF. Written as DNA, the CDR3 is TGCAGCGTTGCGAGTCCCGGGGCCCAACAAGGGGGGTTCGGGTATGGCTACACCTTC.

The rearrangement links TRBV5-1 to TRBJ1-6; TRBD1 matches 9 bases. CDR1 and CDR2 (germline): SGHRS, YFSETQ. The CDR3 loop spans 15 amino acids. The ends lost 0 bases at V and 9 bases at J; junction bases unmatched: 4. The CDR3 here is CASSLAGTGRSPLHF. The CDR3 DNA reads TGCGCCAGCAGCTTGGCAGGGACAGGGCGTTCACCCCTCCACTTT.

This clonotype was recorded a few times. This chain joins TRBV5-1 and TRBJ2-3, with D possibly matching TRBD2 (6 bases). The CDR3 is made up of 16 amino acids. The germline V gene encodes CDR1 SGHRS and CDR2 YFSETQ. V dropped 1 base and J dropped 0 bases, with 12 bases sitting between them. The CDR3 DNA is TGCGCCAGCAGCTTGAACGGGAGAGCTAGCACAGATACGCAGTATTTT. Translating gives CASSLNGRASTDTQYF.

This chain joins TRBV11-3 and TRBJ2-1; D uncertain. V lost 6 bases to trimming and J lost 5 bases, with 14 bases between them. The CDR3 sequence is 14 residues long. CDR1 SGHNT and CDR2 YENEEA come from the germline V gene. In DNA form, the CDR3 reads TGTGCCAGCAGTCGTCGACCCACAGACAATGAGCAGTTCTTC. This gives the protein CASSRRPTDNEQFF.

This clonotype is medium-sized (0.01 to 0.1%) within its sample. The gene calls are TRBV27 and TRBJ1-1; D gene unclear. The V end was cut by 6 bases, the J end by 1 base, with 15 bases between. The CDR3 length is 15 residues. Per germline, CDR1 MNHEY and CDR2 SMNVEV (reference sequence). CDR3 bases: TGTGCCAGCAGAACCAAGCCAGAAACGAACACTGAAGCTTTCTTT. This encodes CASRTKPETNTEAFF.

This clonotype has a single count. V usage is TRBV5-1 and J usage is TRBJ2-1, with unresolved D. CDR3 size: 13 residues. Germline lookup yields CDR1 SGHRS and CDR2 YFSETQ. V shed 5 bases and J shed 6 bases, with 12 bases lying between them. Written as DNA, the CDR3 is TGCGCCAGCAGGTGGGTAGCCTTCAATGAGCAGTTCTTC. It translates to CASRWVAFNEQFF.